This passage covers 6 T cell receptor beta chains from one sample sequenced in a study of blood T cell repertoires in COVID-19 (dated by TCRdb to 2020 to 2021). The library was produced with the immunoSEQ multiplex PCR assay. Here the immuneACCESS table is served through TCRdb, limited to in-frame sequences with V and J called. Missing clones are a known gap in these copies; in checked studies unresolved V genes cover under half, and the rest lacks a known reason. Recorded for this sample are around 100,000 clones; 70% to 90% of them occurred a single time. The ten largest clones take up 3.4% of the sample. Sequences were obtained from peripheral blood. Receptors were obtained from a man aged 35 to 55 with acute or convalescent COVID-19.

V gene TRBV21-1 combines with J gene TRBJ2-3; the table's D gene call, TRBD2, was not cross checked with the DNA. TRBV21-1 is assigned pseudogene status. This CDR3 is built from 16 residues. CDR3 amino acids: CASSAIEGGRTDTQYF. The DNA for the CDR3 is TGTGCCAGCAGCGCCATAGAGGGGGGGCGGACAGATACGCAGTATTTT.

This chain joins TRBV19 and TRBJ1-5; the D gene is possibly TRBD1 (6 bases). From germline, CDR1 is LNHDA and CDR2 SQIVND (reference sequence). Trimming took 4 bases from V and 7 from J, leaving 11 bases between them. This CDR3 contains 13 residues. The CDR3 DNA reads TGTGCCAGTAGTACACAGGGAGGGCAGCCCCAGCATTTT. This gives the protein CASSTQGGQPQHF.

The chain joins TRBV19 to TRBJ1-1; D might be TRBD1 (5 bases). The CDR3 is 15 amino acids. Per the germline V gene, CDR1 is LNHDA and CDR2 is SQIVND (reference sequence). The V end was cut by 4 bases, the J end by 5 bases, with 17 bases between. The CDR3 protein is CASSTDIPLATEAFF. The CDR3 DNA is TGTGCCAGTAGTACGGACATCCCTCTGGCTACTGAAGCTTTCTTT.

The chain recombines TRBV24-1 with TRBJ2-3; a possible D gene is TRBD2 (6 bases). The CDR3 loop spans 13 amino acids. V dropped 6 bases and J dropped 2 bases, with 8 bases sitting between them. Looked up from germline, CDR1 is KGHDR and CDR2 is SFDVKD. CDR3 region: CATSRDFTDTQYF. As DNA, the CDR3 is TGTGCCACCAGTAGGGACTTCACAGATACGCAGTATTTT.

This clone has just one count. The rearrangement links TRBV7-2 to TRBJ2-5; 8 bases map to TRBD2. This CDR3 has 16 residues. Germline CDR1 is SGHTA and CDR2 is FQGNSA. Germline trimming cut 4 bases from V and 2 bases from J; bases unmatched to any gene: 9. CDR3 residues: CASSSYRGGTQETQYF. In DNA form, the CDR3 reads TGTGCCAGCAGCTCCTACCGGGGGGGGACACAAGAGACCCAGTACTTC.

The chain recombines TRBV10-2 with TRBJ2-1; 13 bases align to TRBD2. CDR1 is WSHSY, CDR2 SAAADI, per germline. Losses at the gene ends were 6 bases for V and 0 bases for J; bases not matched to a gene: 5. This CDR3 region has 17 residues. The CDR3 nucleotides read TGCGCCAGCAGCGGGACTAGCGGGGAGCCCTCCTACAATGAGCAGTTCTTC. Translating it yields CASSGTSGEPSYNEQFF.